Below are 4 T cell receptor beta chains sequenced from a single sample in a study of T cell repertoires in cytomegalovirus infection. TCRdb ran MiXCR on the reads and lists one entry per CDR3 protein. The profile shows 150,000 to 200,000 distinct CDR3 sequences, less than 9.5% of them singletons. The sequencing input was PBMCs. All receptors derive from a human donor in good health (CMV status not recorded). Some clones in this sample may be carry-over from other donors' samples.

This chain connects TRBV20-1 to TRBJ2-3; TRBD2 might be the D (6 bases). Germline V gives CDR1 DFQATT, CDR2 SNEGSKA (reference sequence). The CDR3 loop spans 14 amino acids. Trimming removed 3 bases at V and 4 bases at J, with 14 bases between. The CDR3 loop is CSASDGSPPDTQYF. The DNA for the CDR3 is TGCAGTGCTAGCGACGGGAGTCCGCCAGATACGCAGTATTTT.

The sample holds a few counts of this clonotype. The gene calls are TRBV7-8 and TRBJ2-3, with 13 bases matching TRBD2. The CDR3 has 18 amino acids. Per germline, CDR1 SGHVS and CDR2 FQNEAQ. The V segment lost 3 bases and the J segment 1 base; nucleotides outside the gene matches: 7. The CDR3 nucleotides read TGTGCCAGCAGCTTTCCGACTAGCGGGGGGCCCGGCACAGATACGCAGTATTTT. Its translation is CASSFPTSGGPGTDTQYF. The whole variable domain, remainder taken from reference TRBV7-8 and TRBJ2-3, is GAGVSQSPRYKVAKRGQDVALRCDPISGHVSLFWYQQALGQGPEFLTYFQNEAQLDKSGLPSDRFFAERPEGSVSTLKIQRTQQEDSAVYLCASSFPTSGGPGTDTQYFGPGTRLTVL.

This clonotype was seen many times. CDR3 bases: TGTGCCAGCAGTGTCCGGGACAGGGCAACGACTCAGCCCCAGCATTTT. This sequence encodes CASSVRDRATTQPQHF. The J gene is TRBJ1-5, the V gene TRBV28; TRBD1 matches at 9 bases. V shed 5 bases and J 6 bases; nucleotides not matched to a gene: 11. The CDR3 spans 16 residues. Germline V gives CDR1 MDHEN, CDR2 SYDVKM.

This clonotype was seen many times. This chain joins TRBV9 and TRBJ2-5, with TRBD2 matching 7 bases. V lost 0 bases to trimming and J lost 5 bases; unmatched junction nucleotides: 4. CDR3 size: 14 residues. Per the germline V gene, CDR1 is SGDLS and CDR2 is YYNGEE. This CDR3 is CASSVGGGSETQYF. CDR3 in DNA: TGTGCCAGCAGCGTAGGCGGCGGGAGTGAGACCCAGTACTTC. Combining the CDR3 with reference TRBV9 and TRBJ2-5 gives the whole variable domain DSGVTQTPKHLITATGQRVTLRCSPRSGDLSVYWYQQSLDQGLQFLIQYYNGEERAKGNILERFSAQQFPDLHSELNLSSLELGDSALYFCASSVGGGSETQYFGPGTRLLVL.